This TCR beta chain was found in a study of cytomegalovirus exposure and HLA in healthy donors. General observations from the study: The authors judged a highly shared variant cluster likely a sequencing artifact.

In the case of this clone: Antigen unknown.

The PCR contained 60 Vbeta and 13 Jbeta primers. The method was immunoSEQ multiplex PCR; TCRdb's version includes in-frame clones alone and lacks a portion of them. This sample has 65,000 to 100,000 clones; 76% occur once, and the top ten carry approximately 3%. J lost 3 bases, V lost 2 bases, and 8 bases had no gene match. The CDR3 loop spans 18 amino acids. Germline V lookup: CDR1 SGHTA, CDR2 FQGTGA. The rearrangement links TRBV7-3 to TRBJ2-1, with 12 bases aligning to TRBD2. The receptor comes from a man in his forties in good health and CMV-seronegative. The sample taken for sequencing was PBMCs. The CDR3 DNA reads TGTGCCAGCAGCTTACGGATTCTAGCGGGGGGGCACTACAATGAGCAGTTCTTC. It translates to CASSLRILAGGHYNEQFF. Full variable domain (remainder filled in from reference TRBV7-3 and TRBJ2-1): GAGVSQTPSNKVTEKGKYVELRCDPISGHTALYWYRQSLGQGPEFLIYFQGTGAADDSGLPNDRFFAVRPEGSVSTLKIQRTERGDSAVYLCASSLRILAGGHYNEQFFGPGTRLTVL.